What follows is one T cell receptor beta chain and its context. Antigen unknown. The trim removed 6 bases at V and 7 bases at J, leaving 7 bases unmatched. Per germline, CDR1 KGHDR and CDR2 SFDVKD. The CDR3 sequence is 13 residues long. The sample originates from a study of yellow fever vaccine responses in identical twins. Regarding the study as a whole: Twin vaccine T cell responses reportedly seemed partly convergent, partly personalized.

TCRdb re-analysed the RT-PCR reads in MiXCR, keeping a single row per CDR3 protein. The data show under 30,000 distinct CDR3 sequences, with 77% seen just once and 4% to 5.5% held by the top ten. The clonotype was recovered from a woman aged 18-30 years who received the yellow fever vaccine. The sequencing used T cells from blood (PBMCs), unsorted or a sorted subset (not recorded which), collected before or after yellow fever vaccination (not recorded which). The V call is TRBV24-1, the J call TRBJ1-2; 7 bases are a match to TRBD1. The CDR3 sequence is CATSSDRDSGYTF. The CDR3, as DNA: TGTGCCACCAGTTCGGACCGGGACAGTGGCTACACCTTC.